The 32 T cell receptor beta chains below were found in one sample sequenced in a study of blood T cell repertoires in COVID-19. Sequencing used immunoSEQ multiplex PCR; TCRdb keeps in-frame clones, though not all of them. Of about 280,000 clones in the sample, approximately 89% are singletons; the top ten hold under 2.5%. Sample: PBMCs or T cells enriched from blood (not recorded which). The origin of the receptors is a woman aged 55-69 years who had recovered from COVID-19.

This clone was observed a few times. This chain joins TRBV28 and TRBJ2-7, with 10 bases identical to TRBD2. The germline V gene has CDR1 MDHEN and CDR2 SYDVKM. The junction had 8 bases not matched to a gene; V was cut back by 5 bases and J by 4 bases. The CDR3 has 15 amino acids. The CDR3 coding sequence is TGTGCCAGCAGTCCTAGCGGGAGACCAGATTACGAGCAGTACTTC. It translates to CASSPSGRPDYEQYF. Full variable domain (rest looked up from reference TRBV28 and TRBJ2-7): DVKVTQSSRYLVKRTGEKVFLECVQDMDHENMFWYRQDPGLGLRLIYFSYDVKMKEKGDIPEGYSVSREKKERFSLILESASTNQTSMYLCASSPSGRPDYEQYFGPGTRLTVT.

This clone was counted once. CDR3 in amino acids: CASSPRYGGLQETQYF. As DNA, the CDR3 is TGCGCCAGCAGCCCCCGGTATGGGGGGTTACAAGAGACCCAGTACTTC. The chain combines TRBV4-1 with TRBJ2-5, with a tentative D call TRBD2 (6 bases). Trimming removed 4 bases from V and 2 bases from J, with 17 bases in between. The CDR3 is 16 amino acids. From germline, CDR1 is MGHRA and CDR2 YSYEKL.

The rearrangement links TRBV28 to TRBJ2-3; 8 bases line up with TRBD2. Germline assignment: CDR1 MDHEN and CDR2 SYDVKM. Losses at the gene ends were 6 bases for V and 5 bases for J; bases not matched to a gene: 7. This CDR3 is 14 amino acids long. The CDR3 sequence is CASSLAGILDTQYF. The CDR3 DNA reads TGTGCCAGCAGCTTAGCGGGAATACTAGATACGCAGTATTTT.

In DNA, the CDR3 is TGTGCCAGTAGATTCGGACAGGGGGACTATGGCTACACCTTC. As protein: CASRFGQGDYGYTF. This rearrangement joins TRBV19 to TRBJ1-2, with TRBD1 identical over 10 bases. Unmatched junction bases numbered 4, after V lost 6 bases and J lost 3 bases. The CDR3 is made up of 14 amino acids. The germline V gene has CDR1 LNHDA and CDR2 SQIVND (reference sequence).

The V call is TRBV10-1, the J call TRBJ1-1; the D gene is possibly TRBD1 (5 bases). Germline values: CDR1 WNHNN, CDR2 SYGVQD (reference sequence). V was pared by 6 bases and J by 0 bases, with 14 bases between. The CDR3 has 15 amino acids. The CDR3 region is CASSDQTAMNTEAFF. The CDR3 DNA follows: TGCGCCAGCAGCGATCAGACAGCGATGAACACTGAAGCTTTCTTT.

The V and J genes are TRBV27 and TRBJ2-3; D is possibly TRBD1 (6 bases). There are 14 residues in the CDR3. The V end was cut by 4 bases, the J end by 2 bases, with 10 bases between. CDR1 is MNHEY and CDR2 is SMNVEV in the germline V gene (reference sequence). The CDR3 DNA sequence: TGTGCCAGCAGTTCGAACAGGGTCACAGATACGCAGTATTTT. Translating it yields CASSSNRVTDTQYF.

The CDR3 DNA follows: TGTGCCAGTAGTAATGAGGGCACAGATACGCAGTATTTT. Protein sequence: CASSNEGTDTQYF. This chain connects TRBV19 to TRBJ2-3; D unclear. In germline, CDR1 is LNHDA, CDR2 SQIVND (reference sequence). The CDR3 has 13 amino acids. V was pared by 4 bases and J by 1 base, with 6 bases between.

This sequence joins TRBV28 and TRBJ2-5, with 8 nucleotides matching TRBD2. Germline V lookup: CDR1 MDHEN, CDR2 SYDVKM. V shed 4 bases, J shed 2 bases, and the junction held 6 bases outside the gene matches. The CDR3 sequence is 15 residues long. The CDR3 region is CASSSPGLVQETQYF. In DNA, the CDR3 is TGTGCCAGCAGTTCCCCGGGACTAGTACAAGAGACCCAGTACTTC.

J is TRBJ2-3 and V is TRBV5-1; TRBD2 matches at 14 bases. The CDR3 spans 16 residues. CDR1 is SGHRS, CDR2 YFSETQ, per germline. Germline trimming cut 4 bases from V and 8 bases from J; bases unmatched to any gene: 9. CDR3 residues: CASSPNPTSGGGTQYF. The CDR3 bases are TGCGCCAGCAGCCCGAACCCGACTAGCGGGGGGGGTACGCAGTATTTT.

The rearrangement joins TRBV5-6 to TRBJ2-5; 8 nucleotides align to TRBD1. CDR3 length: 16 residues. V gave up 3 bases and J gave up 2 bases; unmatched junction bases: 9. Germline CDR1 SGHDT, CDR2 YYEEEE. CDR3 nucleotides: TGTGCCAGCAGCTCTAATCTGGGACAGGTTCAAGAGACCCAGTACTTC. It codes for CASSSNLGQVQETQYF.

Here the CDR3 DNA reads TGTGCCAGCAGGCCCGTCGGGACAGGGTGGGCCAAAAACATTCAGTACTTC. Protein: CASRPVGTGWAKNIQYF. The rearrangement uses TRBV28 and TRBJ2-4; TRBD1 matches at 9 bases. Germline V lookup: CDR1 MDHEN, CDR2 SYDVKM. J gave up 1 base and V 6 bases, and 10 bases lay outside the gene matches. This CDR3 is 17 amino acids long.

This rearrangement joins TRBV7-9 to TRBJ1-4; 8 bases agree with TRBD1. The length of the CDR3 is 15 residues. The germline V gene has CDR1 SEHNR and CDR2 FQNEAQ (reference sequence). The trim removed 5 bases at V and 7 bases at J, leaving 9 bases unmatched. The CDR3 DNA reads TGTGCCAGCAGCGAAGGACAGGGCTCGGCTGAAAAACTGTTTTTT. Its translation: CASSEGQGSAEKLFF.

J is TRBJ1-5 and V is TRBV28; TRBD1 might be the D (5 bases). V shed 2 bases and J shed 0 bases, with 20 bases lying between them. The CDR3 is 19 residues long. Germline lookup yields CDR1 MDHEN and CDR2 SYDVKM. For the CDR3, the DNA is TGTGCCAGCAGTTTAGGGGCAGCTTCCCCCTCTTATAGCAATCAGCCCCAGCATTTT. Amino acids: CASSLGAASPSYSNQPQHF.

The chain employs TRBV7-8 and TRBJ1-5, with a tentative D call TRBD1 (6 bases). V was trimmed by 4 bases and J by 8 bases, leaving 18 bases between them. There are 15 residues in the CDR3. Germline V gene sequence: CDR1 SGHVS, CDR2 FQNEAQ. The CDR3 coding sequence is TGTGCCAGCAGCTCGTCGGGGGGGCCGCAAGAGCCCCAGCATTTT. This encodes CASSSSGGPQEPQHF.

The CDR3 nucleotides are TGTGCCAGCAAGTATGGCAGCTCCTACGAGCAGTACTTC. It codes for CASKYGSSYEQYF. The chain recombines TRBV2 with TRBJ2-7; no reliable D call. Per germline, CDR1 SNHLY and CDR2 FYNNEI. This CDR3 is 13 amino acids long. Trimming stripped 7 bases from V and 0 bases from J, with 10 bases between.

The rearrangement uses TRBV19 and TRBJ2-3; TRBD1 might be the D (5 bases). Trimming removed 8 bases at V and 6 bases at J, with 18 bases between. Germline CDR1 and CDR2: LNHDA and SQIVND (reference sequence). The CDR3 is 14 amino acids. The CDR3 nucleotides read TGTGCCAGTGCCCAGGGTTCTAGTATGGATACGCAGTATTTT. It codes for CASAQGSSMDTQYF. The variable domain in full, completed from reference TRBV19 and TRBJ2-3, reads DGGITQSPKYLFRKEGQNVTLSCEQNLNHDAMYWYRQDPGQGLRLIYYSQIVNDFQKGDIAEGYSVSREKKESFPLTVTSAQKNPTAFYLCASAQGSSMDTQYFGPGTRLTVL.

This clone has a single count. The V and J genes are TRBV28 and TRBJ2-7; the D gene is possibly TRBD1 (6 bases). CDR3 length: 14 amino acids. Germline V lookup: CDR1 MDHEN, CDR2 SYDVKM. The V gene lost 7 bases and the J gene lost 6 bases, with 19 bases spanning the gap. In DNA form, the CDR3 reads TGTGCCAGCACCTCACAGGGCCGTAGCCTCGAGCAGTACTTC. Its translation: CASTSQGRSLEQYF. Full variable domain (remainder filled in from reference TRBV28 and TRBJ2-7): DVKVTQSSRYLVKRTGEKVFLECVQDMDHENMFWYRQDPGLGLRLIYFSYDVKMKEKGDIPEGYSVSREKKERFSLILESASTNQTSMYLCASTSQGRSLEQYFGPGTRLTVT.

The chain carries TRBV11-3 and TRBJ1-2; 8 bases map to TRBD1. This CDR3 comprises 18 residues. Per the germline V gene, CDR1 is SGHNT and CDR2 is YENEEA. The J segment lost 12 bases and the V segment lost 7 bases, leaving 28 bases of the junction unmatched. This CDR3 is CASNARTGPTTGAGGDTF. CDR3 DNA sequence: TGTGCCAGCAACGCCCGAACGGGACCTACGACAGGGGCCGGCGGTGACACCTTC.

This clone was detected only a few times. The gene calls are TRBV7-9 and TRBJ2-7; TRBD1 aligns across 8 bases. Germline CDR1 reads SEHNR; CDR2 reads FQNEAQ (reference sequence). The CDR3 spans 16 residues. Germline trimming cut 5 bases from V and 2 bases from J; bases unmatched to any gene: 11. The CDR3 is CASSLPGQDFTYEQYF. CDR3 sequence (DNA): TGTGCCAGCAGCCTACCGGGACAGGACTTCACCTACGAGCAGTACTTC.

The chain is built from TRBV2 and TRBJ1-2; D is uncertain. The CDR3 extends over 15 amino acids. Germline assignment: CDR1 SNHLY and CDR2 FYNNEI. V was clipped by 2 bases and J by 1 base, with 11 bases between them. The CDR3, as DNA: TGTGCCAGCAGTGAAAGCCGACATTTTAACTATGGCTACACCTTC. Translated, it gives CASSESRHFNYGYTF.

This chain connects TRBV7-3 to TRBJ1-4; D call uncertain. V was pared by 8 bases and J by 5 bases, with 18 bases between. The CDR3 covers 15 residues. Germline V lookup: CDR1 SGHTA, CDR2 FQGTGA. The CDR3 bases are TGTGCCAGCCACTGGACTCTCGTTTCCAATGAAAAACTGTTTTTT. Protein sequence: CASHWTLVSNEKLFF.

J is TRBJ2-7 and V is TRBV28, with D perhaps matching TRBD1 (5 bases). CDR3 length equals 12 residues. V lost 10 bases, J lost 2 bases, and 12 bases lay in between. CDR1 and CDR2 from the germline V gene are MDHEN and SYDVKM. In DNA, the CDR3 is TGTGCCACCGCGCCGGACACCTACGAGCAGTACTTC. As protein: CATAPDTYEQYF.

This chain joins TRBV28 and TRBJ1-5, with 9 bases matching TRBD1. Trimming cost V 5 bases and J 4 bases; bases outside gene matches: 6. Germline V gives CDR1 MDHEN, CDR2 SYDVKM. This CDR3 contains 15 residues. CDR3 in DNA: TGTGCCAGCAGTACTCGGGACAGGGTAAATCAGCCCCAGCATTTT. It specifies CASSTRDRVNQPQHF.

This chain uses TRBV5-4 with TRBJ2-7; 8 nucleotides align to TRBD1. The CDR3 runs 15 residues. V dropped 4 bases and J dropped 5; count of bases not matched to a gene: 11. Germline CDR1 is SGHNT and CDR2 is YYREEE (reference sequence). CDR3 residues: CASSPQGSGGNEQYF. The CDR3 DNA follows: TGTGCCAGCAGCCCCCAGGGATCAGGGGGCAACGAGCAGTACTTC.

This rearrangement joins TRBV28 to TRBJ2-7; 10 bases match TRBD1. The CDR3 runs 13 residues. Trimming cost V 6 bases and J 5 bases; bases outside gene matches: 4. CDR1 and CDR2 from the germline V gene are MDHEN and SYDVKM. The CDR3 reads CASRTGGGDEQYF. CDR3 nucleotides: TGTGCCAGCAGGACAGGGGGCGGGGACGAGCAGTACTTC.

CDR3 in amino acids: CASSLWGGEQYF. The CDR3 bases are TGTGCCAGCAGTTTATGGGGAGGGGAGCAGTACTTC. The chain uses TRBV27 and TRBJ2-7; the match to TRBD2 covers 7 bases. J lost 7 bases, V lost 1 base, and 1 base had no gene match. The CDR3 contains 12 residues. CDR1 and CDR2 (germline): MNHEY, SMNVEV (reference sequence).

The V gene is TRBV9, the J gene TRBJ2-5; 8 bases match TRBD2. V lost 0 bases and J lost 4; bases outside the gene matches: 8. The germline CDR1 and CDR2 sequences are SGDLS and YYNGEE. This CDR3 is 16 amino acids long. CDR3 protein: CASSVGVRGGRETQYF. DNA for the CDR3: TGTGCCAGCAGCGTAGGCGTACGGGGGGGCCGAGAGACCCAGTACTTC.

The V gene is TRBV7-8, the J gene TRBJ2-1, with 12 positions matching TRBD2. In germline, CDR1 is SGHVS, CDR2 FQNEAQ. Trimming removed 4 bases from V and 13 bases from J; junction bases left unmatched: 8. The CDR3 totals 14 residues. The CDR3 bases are TGTGCCAGCAGCTCCTCACTAGCGGGAGGTCTTCAGTTCTTC. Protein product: CASSSSLAGGLQFF.

The CDR3 loop reads CASIERTTGNTIYF. The CDR3 coding sequence is TGTGCCAGCATAGAGAGGACAACTGGAAACACCATATATTTT. This chain links TRBV28 with TRBJ1-3, with a tentative D call TRBD1 (5 bases). CDR3 length: 14 residues. Trimming took 7 bases from V and 2 from J, leaving 12 bases between them. Per germline, CDR1 MDHEN and CDR2 SYDVKM.

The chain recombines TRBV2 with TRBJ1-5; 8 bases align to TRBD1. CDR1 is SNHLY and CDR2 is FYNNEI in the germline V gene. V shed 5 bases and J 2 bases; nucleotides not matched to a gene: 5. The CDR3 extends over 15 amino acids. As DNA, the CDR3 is TGTGCCAGCAGTTTCGAGACAGGGGGCAATCAGCCCCAGCATTTT. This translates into CASSFETGGNQPQHF.

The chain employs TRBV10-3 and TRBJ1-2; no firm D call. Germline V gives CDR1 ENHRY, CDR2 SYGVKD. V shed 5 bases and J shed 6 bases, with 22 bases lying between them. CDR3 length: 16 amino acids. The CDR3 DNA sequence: TGTGCCATCAGTAATGGGTTCACCATTCTAGGAAATGGCTACACCTTC. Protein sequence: CAISNGFTILGNGYTF.

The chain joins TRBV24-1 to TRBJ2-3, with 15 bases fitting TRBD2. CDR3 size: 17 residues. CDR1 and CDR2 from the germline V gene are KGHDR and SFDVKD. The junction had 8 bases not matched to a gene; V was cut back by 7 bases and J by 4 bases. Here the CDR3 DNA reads TGTGCCACCAGGGCAGGACTAGCGGGAGGGATCCCAGATACGCAGTATTTT. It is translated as CATRAGLAGGIPDTQYF.